The 26 T cell receptor beta chains given below trace back to one sample, sequenced in a study of regulatory dendritic cells for organ transplantation. No antigen is known for these receptors. CFSE-labeled sorted T cells met regulatory or mature dendritic cells for about five days. Sequencing was performed with immunoSEQ multiplex PCR; in TCRdb, only in-frame clones are kept and a portion is missing. The table has about 10,000 clones, under 70% seen once. Sequencing was carried out using naive CD4+ T cells from blood cultured with dendritic cells. Subset indicated: CD45RA+ naive T cells. These receptors were taken from a human donor in good health.

DNA for the CDR3: TGTGCCAGCAGTTCTCCGACTGAAGCTTTCTTT. Translating it yields CASSSPTEAFF. The chain employs TRBV6-6 and TRBJ1-1; D gene ambiguous. The CDR3 consists of 11 residues. Between the trimmed V and J ends, which lost 4 bases and 5 bases, there was a span of 5 bases. CDR1 MNHNY and CDR2 SVGAGI come from the germline V gene (reference sequence).

J is TRBJ2-7 and V is TRBV6-5, with 9 bases fitting TRBD1. Germline CDR1 is MNHEY and CDR2 is SVGAGI. The CDR3 contains 15 residues. V was pared by 5 bases and J by 2 bases, with 7 bases of the junction left unmatched. Here the CDR3 reads CASSVGTGLTYEQYF. The DNA for the CDR3 is TGTGCCAGCAGTGTTGGGACAGGGCTAACCTACGAGCAGTACTTC.

This chain joins TRBV19 and TRBJ1-2; no reliable D call. Germline-derived CDR1 and CDR2 are LNHDA and SQIVND (reference sequence). The CDR3 spans 13 residues. V lost 3 bases and J lost 2, with 7 bases in between. The CDR3 loop reads CASSMDWNYGYTF. DNA for the CDR3: TGTGCCAGTAGTATGGACTGGAACTATGGCTACACCTTC.

The rearrangement uses TRBV5-1 and TRBJ1-4; D gene uncertain. The CDR3 runs to 18 residues. CDR1 SGHRS and CDR2 YFSETQ come from the germline V gene. Trimming cost V 0 bases and J 8 bases, with 23 bases left between them. Here the CDR3 DNA reads TGCGCCAGCAGCTTGGGCCTGGTCCCCCCTAAGGGAGAAGAAAAACTGTTTTTT. This codes for CASSLGLVPPKGEEKLFF.

This clone was detected only once. The chain combines TRBV5-5 with TRBJ2-7; D is possibly TRBD2 (6 bases). Deletions cut 3 bases from V and 2 bases from J, with 9 bases between. The length of the CDR3 is 13 residues. CDR1 is SGHKS and CDR2 is YYEKEE in the germline V gene (reference sequence). CDR3 amino acids: CASSSGGTYEQYF. CDR3 sequence (DNA): TGTGCCAGCAGCTCGGGCGGGACCTACGAGCAGTACTTC.

This sequence joins TRBV6-5 and TRBJ2-7, with no clear D. The CDR3 loop spans 13 amino acids. Germline values: CDR1 MNHEY, CDR2 SVGAGI. Trimming removed 10 bases at V and 3 bases at J, with 16 bases between. The CDR3 protein is CATSGGRHYEQYF. CDR3 coding DNA: TGTGCCACCTCTGGCGGCCGTCACTACGAGCAGTACTTC.

J is TRBJ1-6 and V is TRBV4-3; D perhaps matches TRBD1 (6 bases). Trimming took off 0 bases at V and 7 bases at J, with 13 bases between the two ends. Germline V lookup: CDR1 LGHNA, CDR2 YSLEER. This CDR3 has 16 amino acids. CDR3 in amino acids: CASSQEYRVGNSPLHF. The CDR3 nucleotides are TGCGCCAGCAGCCAAGAATACAGGGTGGGAAATTCACCCCTCCACTTT.

The chain is built from TRBV2 and TRBJ2-5; 8 nucleotides line up with TRBD1. Germline CDR1 and CDR2: SNHLY and FYNNEI. This CDR3 region has 15 residues. The trim removed 8 bases at V and 7 bases at J, leaving 15 bases unmatched. The CDR3 DNA sequence: TGTGCCAGCGGACCGGGACAGGTTCTACAATCGACCCAGTACTTC. Protein sequence: CASGPGQVLQSTQYF.

The chain joins TRBV5-6 to TRBJ2-2; the match to TRBD2 covers 9 bases. The V and J ends lost 1 base and 7 bases, in that order; junction bases with no gene match: 5. The CDR3 sequence is 15 residues long. The germline V gene has CDR1 SGHDT and CDR2 YYEEEE. The CDR3 spells CASSLLAGVVGELFF. Written as DNA, the CDR3 is TGTGCCAGCAGCTTGTTAGCGGGGGTAGTCGGGGAGCTGTTTTTT. Full variable domain (outside the CDR3, taken from reference TRBV5-6 and TRBJ2-2): DAGVTQSPTHLIKTRGQQVTLRCSPKSGHDTVSWYQQALGQGPQFIFQYYEEEERQRGNFPDRFSGHQFPNYSSELNVNALLLGDSALYLCASSLLAGVVGELFFGEGSRLTVL.

The chain joins TRBV2 to TRBJ1-6; 9 positions match TRBD1. The trim removed 5 bases at V and 7 bases at J, leaving 9 bases unmatched. Germline CDR1 and CDR2: SNHLY and FYNNEI. This CDR3 region has 16 residues. DNA of the CDR3: TGTGCCAGCAGTATTACAGGGGGCGTCTCCAATTCACCCCTCCACTTT. Encoded protein: CASSITGGVSNSPLHF. Together with reference TRBV2 and TRBJ1-6, the CDR3 gives the full variable domain: EPEVTQTPSHQVTQMGQEVILRCVPISNHLYFYWYRQILGQKVEFLVSFYNNEISEKSEIFDDQFSVERPDGSNFTLKIRSTKLEDSAMYFCASSITGGVSNSPLHFGNGTRLTVT.

The rearrangement joins TRBV29-1 to TRBJ1-5; TRBD1 aligns across 10 bases. V dropped 6 bases and J dropped 2; count of bases not matched to a gene: 1. The CDR3 is 13 amino acids. The germline V gene has CDR1 SQVTM and CDR2 ANQGSEA. The CDR3 sequence: CSVGQGGNQPQHF. In DNA form, the CDR3 reads TGCAGCGTCGGACAGGGGGGCAATCAGCCCCAGCATTTT. The whole variable domain, remainder taken from reference TRBV29-1 and TRBJ1-5, is SAVISQKPSRDICQRGTSLTIQCQVDSQVTMMFWYRQQPGQSLTLIATANQGSEATYESGFVIDKFPISRPNLTFSTLTVSNMSPEDSSIYLCSVGQGGNQPQHFGDGTRLSIL.

The table lists this clone with a count of one. The chain is built from TRBV5-1 and TRBJ2-3, with 11 bases aligning to TRBD2. Trimming removed 0 bases from V and 4 bases from J; junction bases left unmatched: 19. The CDR3 has 21 residues. Per the germline V gene, CDR1 is SGHRS and CDR2 is YFSETQ. Written as DNA, the CDR3 is TGCGCCAGCAGCTTGGTCCTGGGTAGGAGGGTGACTAGCGGGGCTTCAGATACGCAGTATTTT. Its protein product is CASSLVLGRRVTSGASDTQYF.

V is TRBV5-8 and J is TRBJ1-5; 9 bases fit TRBD1. Germline V lookup: CDR1 SGHTS, CDR2 YDEGEE. Trimming took 1 base from V and 4 from J; bases not matched to a gene: 6. This CDR3 comprises 16 residues. The CDR3: CASSLTGTGKNQPQHF. The DNA of the CDR3 is TGTGCCAGCAGCTTGACTGGGACAGGGAAAAATCAGCCCCAGCATTTT.

The V call is TRBV11-2, the J call TRBJ1-4; D is perhaps TRBD1 (6 bases). Trimming stripped 1 base from V and 3 bases from J, with 15 bases between. CDR3 size: 17 residues. Germline loops: CDR1 SGHAT, CDR2 FQNNGV. CDR3 sequence: CASSLAGGAWANEKLFF. CDR3 sequence (DNA): TGTGCCAGCAGCTTAGCGGGGGGCGCATGGGCTAATGAAAAACTGTTTTTT.

The V gene is TRBV5-6, the J gene TRBJ1-2, with TRBD1 identical over 7 bases. The V gene's germline CDR1 is SGHDT and CDR2 YYEEEE. CDR3 length: 17 amino acids. Germline trimming cut 4 bases from V and 8 bases from J; bases unmatched to any gene: 20. The CDR3 loop is CASSPLIRQGRGWGYTF. The CDR3 DNA is TGTGCCAGCAGCCCGCTCATACGACAGGGAAGGGGTTGGGGCTACACCTTC.

The chain recombines TRBV5-4 with TRBJ2-4, with TRBD2 identical over 8 bases. The trim removed 3 bases at V and 7 bases at J, leaving 12 bases unmatched. CDR1 and CDR2 from the germline V gene are SGHNT and YYREEE (reference sequence). This CDR3 comprises 16 residues. The CDR3, as DNA: TGTGCCAGCAGCTGGACCTCTCTTCGGGGGGGGAACATTCAGTACTTC. Amino acids: CASSWTSLRGGNIQYF.

The gene calls are TRBV7-8 and TRBJ1-6; 7 bases are a match to TRBD1. The V gene's germline CDR1 is SGHVS and CDR2 FQNEAQ. J was trimmed by 6 bases and V by 8 bases; bases with no gene match: 7. CDR3 size: 14 residues. This CDR3 is CASGLNRGNSPLHF. The CDR3 bases are TGTGCCAGCGGCCTAAACAGGGGTAATTCACCCCTCCACTTT. Looking up the rest from reference TRBV7-8 and TRBJ1-6 gives the full variable domain: GAGVSQSPRYKVAKRGQDVALRCDPISGHVSLFWYQQALGQGPEFLTYFQNEAQLDKSGLPSDRFFAERPEGSVSTLKIQRTQQEDSAVYLCASGLNRGNSPLHFGNGTRLTVT.

This clone was found once. The chain employs TRBV5-4 and TRBJ1-4; 8 positions match TRBD1. This CDR3 contains 16 residues. Germline V CDR1 and CDR2: SGHNT, YYREEE (reference sequence). With 3 bases clipped from V and 3 bases from J, the junction kept 7 bases outside the gene matches. The CDR3 nucleotides are TGTGCCAGCAGCTGGCAGGGGGCTCGGGCTAATGAAAAACTGTTTTTT. Encoded protein: CASSWQGARANEKLFF.

The CDR3 protein is CASSSSPGQGVSGANVLTF. The CDR3, as DNA: TGTGCCAGCAGCTCATCGCCGGGACAGGGCGTCTCTGGGGCCAACGTCCTGACTTTC. The J gene is TRBJ2-6, the V gene TRBV5-5, with TRBD1 matching 9 bases. J lost 0 bases, V lost 3 bases, and 10 bases had no gene match. The length of the CDR3 is 19 residues. Germline CDR1 and CDR2: SGHKS and YYEKEE (reference sequence).

This chain links TRBV2 with TRBJ2-7, with D possibly matching TRBD1 (8 bases). V was trimmed by 6 bases and J by 2 bases, leaving 14 bases between them. The CDR3 is 14 residues long. Germline CDR1 is SNHLY and CDR2 is FYNNEI. This CDR3 reads CASSQQGGTYEQYF. In DNA, the CDR3 is TGTGCCAGCAGCCAACAGGGGGGGACCTACGAGCAGTACTTC.

V gene TRBV7-6 combines with J gene TRBJ2-1; 8 bases match TRBD2. V shed 2 bases, J shed 1 base, and the junction held 4 bases outside the gene matches. The CDR3 loop spans 16 amino acids. The germline gives CDR1 SGHVS, CDR2 FNYEAQ. CDR3 DNA sequence: TGTGCCAGCAGCTTATCCGGGACTAGTTCCTACAATGAGCAGTTCTTC. It translates to CASSLSGTSSYNEQFF. Complete variable domain (other parts from reference TRBV7-6 and TRBJ2-1): GAGVSQSPRYKVTKRGQDVALRCDPISGHVSLYWYRQALGQGPEFLTYFNYEAQQDKSGLPNDRFSAERPEGSISTLTIQRTEQRDSAMYRCASSLSGTSSYNEQFFGPGTRLTVL.

This clone was detected only a few times. The chain recombines TRBV19 with TRBJ2-7; 8 nucleotides line up with TRBD1. With 3 bases clipped from V and 7 bases from J, the junction kept 8 bases outside the gene matches. The V gene's germline CDR1 is LNHDA and CDR2 SQIVND (reference sequence). This CDR3 is 14 amino acids long. CDR3 DNA sequence: TGTGCCAGTAGTATGGACAGGGTCCGAGGGGAGCAGTACTTC. Protein product: CASSMDRVRGEQYF.

The chain couples TRBV6-1 to TRBJ2-1; the D is unclear. Trimming removed 0 bases from V and 0 bases from J, with 9 bases in between. The CDR3 is made up of 16 amino acids. Germline V gives CDR1 MNHNS, CDR2 SASEGT. CDR3 in DNA: TGTGCCAGCAGTGAAGCGCTAGATCCCTCCTACAATGAGCAGTTCTTC. Its protein product is CASSEALDPSYNEQFF.

This chain connects TRBV6-5 to TRBJ2-5; TRBD1 might be the D (6 bases). The germline CDR1 and CDR2 sequences are MNHEY and SVGAGI. The CDR3 has 15 residues. Trimming removed 6 bases from V and 2 bases from J, with 16 bases in between. CDR3 bases: TGTGCCAGCAGCTCACAGGGACCTGGGCAAGAGACCCAGTACTTC. Translating gives CASSSQGPGQETQYF.

This clone occurred once. V usage is TRBV5-1 and J usage is TRBJ1-1, with D possibly being TRBD1 (6 bases). CDR3 length: 14 residues. Looked up from germline, CDR1 is SGHRS and CDR2 is YFSETQ. Trimming removed 4 bases at V and 6 bases at J, with 16 bases between. The CDR3 region has the DNA TGCGCCAGCAGCAGCCAACAGGGACCTGCTGAAGCTTTCTTT. This sequence encodes CASSSQQGPAEAFF.

This clone was picked up one time. The chain joins TRBV7-3 to TRBJ1-5; TRBD1 aligns across 10 bases. Losses at the gene ends were 5 bases for V and 5 bases for J; bases not matched to a gene: 3. The CDR3 loop spans 14 amino acids. CDR1 and CDR2 (germline): SGHTA, FQGTGA. CDR3 residues: CASSQGTGDQPQHF. CDR3 nucleotide sequence: TGTGCCAGCAGCCAAGGGACAGGGGATCAGCCCCAGCATTTT.